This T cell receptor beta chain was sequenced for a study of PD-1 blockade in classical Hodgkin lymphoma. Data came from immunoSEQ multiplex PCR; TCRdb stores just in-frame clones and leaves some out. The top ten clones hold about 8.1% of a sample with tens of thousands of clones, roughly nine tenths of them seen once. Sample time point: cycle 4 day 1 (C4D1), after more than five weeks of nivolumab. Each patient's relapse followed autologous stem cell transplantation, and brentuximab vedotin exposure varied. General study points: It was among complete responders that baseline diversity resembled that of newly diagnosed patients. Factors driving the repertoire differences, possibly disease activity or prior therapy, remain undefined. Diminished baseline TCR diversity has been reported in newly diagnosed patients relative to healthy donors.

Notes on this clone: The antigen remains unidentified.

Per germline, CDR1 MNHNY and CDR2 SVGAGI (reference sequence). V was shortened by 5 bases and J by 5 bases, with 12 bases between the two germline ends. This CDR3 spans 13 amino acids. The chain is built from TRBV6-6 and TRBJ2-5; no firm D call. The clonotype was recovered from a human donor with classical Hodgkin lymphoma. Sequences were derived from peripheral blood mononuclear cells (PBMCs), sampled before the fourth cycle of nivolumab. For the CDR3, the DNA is TGTGCCAGCAGTGATAATCTCGGTGAGACCCAGTACTTC. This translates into CASSDNLGETQYF.